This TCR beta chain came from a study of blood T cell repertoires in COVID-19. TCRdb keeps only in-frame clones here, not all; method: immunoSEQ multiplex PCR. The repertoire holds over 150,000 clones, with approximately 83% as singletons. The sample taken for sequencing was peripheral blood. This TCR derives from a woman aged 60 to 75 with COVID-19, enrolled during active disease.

The CDR3 DNA reads TGTGCCAGCTCACCCCTGGCTAGCGGGAGAATGGCAGATACGCAGTATTTT. Its protein is CASSPLASGRMADTQYF. The gene calls are TRBV18 and TRBJ2-3; 10 bases match TRBD2. The trim removed 3 bases at V and 4 bases at J, leaving 10 bases unmatched. CDR1 is KGHSH, CDR2 LQKENI, per germline. The CDR3 extends over 17 amino acids.